This T cell receptor beta chain was obtained from a study of T cells in Graves' hyperthyroidism and ophthalmopathy. Study details: Before treatment of any kind, peripheral blood was taken at initial diagnosis. Study-level findings and limits: A 13 V-J model separated ophthalmopathy from stable hyperthyroidism.

Researchers amplified the TCR beta CDR3 regions from RNA transcripts. HTBI primers were used for first-round RT-PCR of the TCR CDR3. TCRdb ran MiXCR on the multiplex PCR reads and lists one entry per CDR3 protein. This sample has hundreds of thousands of distinct CDR3 sequences, with less than 15% found just once. The germline CDR1 and CDR2 sequences are SGHDT and YYEEEE. This CDR3 has 17 amino acids. V lost 0 bases, J lost 7 bases, and 11 bases stayed unmatched. This clonotype was seen only a few times. Antigen unknown. The genes are TRBV5-6 and TRBJ2-1; 9 bases are shared with TRBD2. Specimen: blood. The clonotype was recovered from a woman between 18 and 29 years old with Graves' hyperthyroidism. The CDR3 sequence: CASSLAPGSGSSNEQFF. The CDR3 coding sequence is TGTGCCAGCAGCTTGGCCCCGGGTAGCGGGAGCAGTAATGAGCAGTTCTTC. The whole variable domain, remainder taken from reference TRBV5-6 and TRBJ2-1, is DAGVTQSPTHLIKTRGQQVTLRCSPKSGHDTVSWYQQALGQGPQFIFQYYEEEERQRGNFPDRFSGHQFPNYSSELNVNALLLGDSALYLCASSLAPGSGSSNEQFFGPGTRLTVL.